These 27 T cell receptor beta chains originate from one sample sequenced in a study of identical twins. TCRdb redid the calling of the 5' RACE reads with MiXCR, one entry per CDR3 protein. Of over 500,000 distinct CDR3 sequences listed, roughly 21% are singletons. These data are also associated with another study on T cells expressing NK-cell markers.

Sequenced input: CD4+ T cells sorted from blood. These TCRs come from a woman between 18 and 30 years old in good health.

This sequence joins TRBV11-1 and TRBJ2-5; tentatively, D is TRBD2 (6 bases). Trimming stripped 1 base from V and 5 bases from J, with 26 bases between. The CDR3 covers 19 residues. Germline V gene sequence: CDR1 SGHAT, CDR2 FQDESV (reference sequence). Here the CDR3 reads CASSLGKLSVAARAETQYF. CDR3 bases: TGTGCCAGCAGCTTAGGAAAACTGTCAGTAGCGGCCCGAGCCGAGACCCAGTACTTC.

The chain joins TRBV12-3 or TRBV12-4 to TRBJ1-6, with 9 nucleotides matching TRBD1. The CDR3 is 17 amino acids. The junction had 10 bases not matched to a gene; V was cut back by 3 bases and J by 7 bases. The CDR3 DNA reads as TGTGCCAGCAGTTTTGGAGTCGGACAGGGGAGGAATTCACCCCTCCACTTT. This translates into CASSFGVGQGRNSPLHF.

This clonotype occurred a few times. The V gene is TRBV20-1, the J gene TRBJ1-1; D gene uncertain. From germline, CDR1 is DFQATT and CDR2 SNEGSKA (reference sequence). This CDR3 region has 12 residues. V lost 6 bases and J lost 3, with 11 bases in between. The CDR3 DNA reads TGCAGTGCGGTCCCCTGGGACACTGAAGCTTTCTTT. Translation: CSAVPWDTEAFF.

This chain joins TRBV6-2 or TRBV6-3 and TRBJ2-7; D ambiguous. The CDR3 consists of 14 residues. Trimming stripped 6 bases from V and 0 bases from J, with 12 bases between. Germline CDR1 reads MNHEY; CDR2 reads SVGEGT. CDR3 coding DNA: TGTGCCAGCAGCCCGACACCTAACTCCTACGAGCAGTACTTC. Translated: CASSPTPNSYEQYF.

The genes are TRBV14 and TRBJ2-3; 7 nucleotides match TRBD1. The CDR3 is 15 residues long. V shed 4 bases, J shed 2 bases, and the junction held 6 bases outside the gene matches. Germline V gene lookup returns CDR1 SGHDN and CDR2 FVKESK. The CDR3 region has the DNA TGTGCCAGCAGCCCGTGGGACAGCCCCACAGATACGCAGTATTTT. Amino acid sequence: CASSPWDSPTDTQYF.

The gene calls are TRBV5-1 and TRBJ2-7, with 12 bases that match TRBD1. Germline V gene data show CDR1 as SGHRS and CDR2 as YFSETQ. CDR3 length: 14 amino acids. The V segment lost 7 bases and the J segment 7 bases; nucleotides outside the gene matches: 9. CDR3 in DNA: TGCGCCAGCTCTTCTGGGACAGGGGGCTTAGAGCAGTACTTC. Residues: CASSSGTGGLEQYF.

This chain joins TRBV3-1 and TRBJ2-1, with 14 bases identical to TRBD2. This CDR3 contains 16 residues. V trimming: 5 bases; J trimming: 8 bases; junction bases outside the gene matches: 8. Germline CDR1 reads LGHDT; CDR2 reads YNNKEL (reference sequence). CDR3 nucleotides: TGTGCCAGCAGCTCCGCCGGGACTAGCGGGAGAGATGAGCAGTTCTTC. Protein: CASSSAGTSGRDEQFF.

The chain combines TRBV10-3 with TRBJ1-2; 7 positions agree with TRBD1. Germline assignment: CDR1 ENHRY and CDR2 SYGVKD. This CDR3 has 13 residues. V lost 5 bases and J lost 5; bases outside the gene matches: 5. The CDR3, as DNA: TGTGCCATCAGTCCCCAGGGGGGGTATGGCTACACCTTC. Translating it yields CAISPQGGYGYTF.

This clonotype was detected only once. A read error is the likely source, as a far larger clone sits one nucleotide away. The chain has TRBV7-2 and TRBJ2-3; unclear D gene. The germline V and J ends were trimmed by 7 bases and 2 bases, with 4 bases remaining between them. In germline, CDR1 is SGHTA, CDR2 FQGNSA. This CDR3 is 11 amino acids long. CDR3 region: CASTTTDTQYF. CDR3 coding DNA: TGTGCCAGCACCACCACAGATACGCAGTATTTT.

The chain couples TRBV7-9 to TRBJ1-1, with 7 nucleotides matching TRBD1. The CDR3 runs to 15 residues. Germline V gene lookup returns CDR1 SEHNR and CDR2 FQNEAQ (reference sequence). V shed 4 bases and J 0 bases; nucleotides not matched to a gene: 5. The CDR3 DNA follows: TGTGCCAGCAGCTGGAGGGACAGCATGAACACTGAAGCTTTCTTT. Its protein product is CASSWRDSMNTEAFF.

This clonotype was counted ten times or more. The gene calls are TRBV20-1 and TRBJ1-2, with a tentative D call TRBD1 (6 bases). CDR1 DFQATT and CDR2 SNEGSKA come from the germline V gene (reference sequence). V dropped 5 bases and J dropped 4 bases, with 11 bases sitting between them. The CDR3 has 12 amino acids. The CDR3 here is CSAVGGGYGYTF. The CDR3 DNA reads as TGCAGTGCTGTGGGGGGCGGCTATGGCTACACCTTC.

The rearrangement joins TRBV20-1 to TRBJ2-7; D might be TRBD1 (5 bases). CDR1 and CDR2 from the germline V gene are DFQATT and SNEGSKA (reference sequence). This CDR3 comprises 13 residues. Trimming removed 1 base from V and 6 bases from J, with 13 bases in between. This CDR3 is CSARAHTGIEQYF. CDR3 coding DNA: TGCAGTGCTAGAGCCCACACAGGAATCGAGCAGTACTTC.

The rearrangement uses TRBV5-1 and TRBJ2-5; 9 bases map to TRBD1. The germline CDR1 and CDR2 sequences are SGHRS and YFSETQ. This CDR3 is built from 14 residues. With 7 bases clipped from V and 1 base from J, the junction kept 5 bases outside the gene matches. DNA of the CDR3: TGCGCCAGCGGCATGGACAGGGGCCAAGAGACCCAGTACTTC. It specifies CASGMDRGQETQYF.

The sample holds many counts of this clonotype. CDR3 residues: CASSRDTNTEAFF. The CDR3 DNA is TGCGCCAGCAGCCGGGACACGAACACTGAAGCTTTCTTT. This chain uses TRBV5-1 with TRBJ1-1, with D tentatively TRBD1 (6 bases). Germline loops: CDR1 SGHRS, CDR2 YFSETQ. Trimming took off 4 bases at V and 1 base at J, with 8 bases between the two ends. This CDR3 contains 13 residues.

This clonotype was observed many times. The V and J genes are TRBV6-5 and TRBJ2-1, with D hard to call. The CDR3 loop spans 11 amino acids. The V and J ends lost 6 bases and 10 bases respectively, with 10 bases between them. Germline V gene data show CDR1 as MNHEY and CDR2 as SVGAGI. The CDR3 bases are TGTGCCAGCAGGTCGGGTTTGGAGCAGTTCTTC. The encoded protein is CASRSGLEQFF.

The rearrangement joins TRBV19 to TRBJ1-6, with a possible D match to TRBD1 (5 bases). The V gene lost 5 bases and the J gene lost 7 bases, with 12 bases spanning the gap. The CDR3 totals 14 residues. CDR1 and CDR2 from the germline V gene are LNHDA and SQIVND (reference sequence). The chain's CDR3 is CASSSTGGNSPLHF. CDR3 DNA sequence: TGTGCCAGTAGTTCAACAGGTGGGAATTCACCCCTCCACTTT.

The chain is built from TRBV29-1 and TRBJ2-4; D is possibly TRBD1 (6 bases). V dropped 4 bases and J dropped 2 bases, with 12 bases sitting between them. Per germline, CDR1 SQVTM and CDR2 ANQGSEA. The CDR3 spans 14 residues. Here the CDR3 DNA reads TGCAGCGTTGGTAACAGGGCTTCCAAAAACATTCAGTACTTC. Translation: CSVGNRASKNIQYF.

This clonotype was counted a few times. One end of the junction varies from germline; a read error may be responsible. The V and J genes are TRBV20-1 and TRBJ1-2; D possibly corresponds to TRBD1 (5 bases). This CDR3 is 8 amino acids long. Germline V CDR1 and CDR2: DFQATT, SNEGSKA (reference sequence). The CDR3 bases are TGCAGTGCCGGACCGGGGGTCTTC. Its translation: CSAGPGVF.

The chain has TRBV12-3 or TRBV12-4 and TRBJ1-1; D gene ambiguous. The CDR3 is 11 amino acids. The V and J ends lost 6 bases and 8 bases respectively, with 10 bases between them. The DNA for the CDR3 is TGTGCCAGCAGCGACTACTCCGAAGCTTTCTTT. Protein: CASSDYSEAFF.

The chain joins TRBV7-9 to TRBJ2-3; 10 bases are shared with TRBD2. The ends lost 4 bases at V and 6 bases at J; junction bases unmatched: 13. Germline V CDR1 and CDR2: SEHNR, FQNEAQ (reference sequence). CDR3 length: 17 residues. The CDR3, as DNA: TGTGCCAGCAGCTCAAACCTAGGTAGCGGGGGGTCCGATACGCAGTATTTT. Translated: CASSSNLGSGGSDTQYF.

This clonotype was observed a handful of times. V gene TRBV20-1 combines with J gene TRBJ1-6; perhaps TRBD1 as D (5 bases). The germline V gene encodes CDR1 DFQATT and CDR2 SNEGSKA (reference sequence). V lost 1 base, J lost 5 bases, and 12 bases lay in between. This CDR3 contains 15 residues. The CDR3 reads CSARASGPHNSPLHF. The CDR3 DNA is TGCAGTGCTAGAGCGTCGGGGCCGCATAATTCACCCCTCCACTTT.

This clonotype was observed many times. V and J are TRBV5-1 and TRBJ2-3, with D possibly being TRBD2 (5 bases). The CDR3 is made up of 14 amino acids. V was trimmed by 0 bases and J by 0 bases, leaving 5 bases between them. Per germline, CDR1 SGHRS and CDR2 YFSETQ. This CDR3 is CASSLGTSTDTQYF. CDR3 DNA sequence: TGCGCCAGCAGCTTGGGGACTAGCACAGATACGCAGTATTTT.

This clonotype was counted ten times or more. The rearrangement links TRBV6-6 to TRBJ1-3; D ambiguous. This CDR3 comprises 12 residues. Germline V gene lookup returns CDR1 MNHNY and CDR2 SVGAGI (reference sequence). Deletions cut 8 bases from V and 2 bases from J, with 7 bases between. The CDR3 sequence: CASRLTGNTIYF. CDR3 coding DNA: TGTGCCAGCCGGCTCACTGGAAACACCATATATTTT.

V usage is TRBV20-1 and J usage is TRBJ2-1; 12 positions match TRBD2. The J segment lost 9 bases and the V segment lost 2 bases, leaving 2 bases of the junction unmatched. The CDR3 is 13 amino acids. Germline loops: CDR1 DFQATT, CDR2 SNEGSKA (reference sequence). The CDR3 here is CSARLAGGSEQFF. Written as DNA, the CDR3 is TGCAGTGCTAGACTAGCGGGGGGGAGTGAGCAGTTCTTC.

The chain employs TRBV12-3 or TRBV12-4 and TRBJ2-1; TRBD2 agrees at 12 bases. The CDR3 contains 16 residues. Trimming at V came to 5 bases and at J to 10 bases, leaving 12 bases not matched to a gene. In nucleotides, the CDR3 is TGTGCCAGCAGTGCCCGACTAGCGGGAGAGTTTCGGGAGCAGTTCTTC. Protein: CASSARLAGEFREQFF.

The rearrangement uses TRBV15 and TRBJ2-7, with 9 bases fitting TRBD1. The CDR3 consists of 16 residues. V lost 3 bases to trimming and J lost 6 bases; unmatched junction nucleotides: 12. Germline V gene data show CDR1 as LNHNV and CDR2 as YYDKDF (reference sequence). Here the CDR3 DNA reads TGTGCCACCAGCAGGGGAGGGACAGGGCGTAATCCCGAGCAGTACTTC. This translates into CATSRGGTGRNPEQYF.

This clonotype was observed a handful of times. V gene TRBV7-2 combines with J gene TRBJ2-2; 9 bases match TRBD1. The CDR3 runs 16 residues. Trimming removed 0 bases from V and 6 bases from J; junction bases left unmatched: 5. Germline CDR1 is SGHTA and CDR2 is FQGNSA. Written as DNA, the CDR3 is TGTGCCAGCAGCTTAGCGGGACAGGGTTTGGCCGGGGAGCTGTTTTTT. Protein product: CASSLAGQGLAGELFF.